One and the same sample provided the 14 T cell receptor beta chains below, sequenced in a study of T cells after somatic rescue of genetic block. The table came from immunoSEQ multiplex PCR; TCRdb's copy has only in-frame clones and leaves some out. The sample has approximately 70,000 clones, approximately 91% seen once; the top ten hold roughly 2.8%. Input material: peripheral blood mononuclear cells (PBMCs). These receptors all stem from a man aged 25 to 40.

V and J are TRBV4-1 and TRBJ1-1, with unresolved D. V lost 2 bases and J 0 bases, leaving 7 bases between the germline ends. The CDR3 sequence is 14 residues long. Germline V lookup: CDR1 MGHRA, CDR2 YSYEKL. CDR3 region: CASSQSQLNTEAFF. DNA of the CDR3: TGCGCCAGCAGCCAAAGCCAGTTGAACACTGAAGCTTTCTTT.

The chain carries TRBV10-3 and TRBJ1-4; 8 bases are a match to TRBD1. Germline V lookup: CDR1 ENHRY, CDR2 SYGVKD. The CDR3 runs 14 residues. Trimming removed 6 bases from V and 7 bases from J; junction bases left unmatched: 7. CDR3 DNA sequence: TGTGCCATCAGCTCAGGGGGCGGATTTGAAAAACTGTTTTTT. It encodes CAISSGGGFEKLFF.

The chain carries TRBV13 and TRBJ1-3; tentatively, D is TRBD1 (5 bases). Between the trimmed V and J ends, which lost 4 bases and 0 bases, there was a span of 10 bases. Germline-derived CDR1 and CDR2 are PRHDT and FYEKMQ (reference sequence). CDR3 length: 15 amino acids. The CDR3 region is CASSSTEDSGNTIYF. DNA of the CDR3: TGTGCCAGCAGCTCGACAGAGGACTCTGGAAACACCATATATTTT.

The chain couples TRBV7-9 to TRBJ2-6; the D gene could be TRBD1 or TRBD2 (5 bases each). Trimming took off 10 bases at V and 1 base at J, with 20 bases between the two ends. Looked up from germline, CDR1 is SEHNR and CDR2 is FQNEAQ (reference sequence). There are 17 residues in the CDR3. CDR3 nucleotides: TGTGCCACACCTGGGACGGTAGCATTATCTGGGGCCAACGTCCTGACTTTC. Translated, it gives CATPGTVALSGANVLTF.

In the case of this clone: This sample also contains other DNA sequences that code for the same CDR3. The chain combines TRBV11-2 with TRBJ1-1; no definite D call. The germline V and J ends were trimmed by 2 bases and 0 bases, with 4 bases remaining between them. CDR1 and CDR2 (germline): SGHAT, FQNNGV. The CDR3 runs to 13 residues. CDR3 coding DNA: TGTGCCAGCAGCTTATCCGTGAACACTGAAGCTTTCTTT. This sequence encodes CASSLSVNTEAFF.

J is TRBJ2-7 and V is TRBV5-5; 10 bases align to TRBD2. CDR1 is SGHKS and CDR2 is YYEKEE in the germline V gene (reference sequence). V shed 2 bases and J 4 bases; nucleotides not matched to a gene: 6. The CDR3 sequence is 15 residues long. Here the CDR3 reads CASSFEAGGPYEQYF. CDR3 nucleotide sequence: TGTGCCAGCAGCTTTGAAGCGGGGGGGCCGTACGAGCAGTACTTC.

This clone has more than one count but fewer than ten. The CDR3 sequence: CASSSHAIRDSPLHF. CDR3 DNA sequence: TGTGCCAGCAGTTCACATGCTATAAGGGATTCACCCCTCCACTTT. The genes are TRBV6-5 and TRBJ1-6; no clear D. Germline V gene lookup returns CDR1 MNHEY and CDR2 SVGAGI. CDR3 length equals 15 residues. V gave up 4 bases and J gave up 8 bases, with 15 bases separating them.

This clone was detected only once. V and J are TRBV7-9 and TRBJ1-6; D gene uncertain. This CDR3 region has 17 residues. Germline CDR1 reads SEHNR; CDR2 reads FQNEAQ (reference sequence). Trimming took off 1 base at V and 6 bases at J, with 16 bases between the two ends. DNA for the CDR3: TGTGCCAGCAGCTTAGTTGGCAGTGGTGTCGTTAATTCACCCCTCCACTTT. Encoded protein: CASSLVGSGVVNSPLHF. The whole variable domain, remainder taken from reference TRBV7-9 and TRBJ1-6, is DTGVSQNPRHKITKRGQNVTFRCDPISEHNRLYWYRQTLGQGPEFLTYFQNEAQLEKSRLLSDRFSAERPKGSFSTLEIQRTEQGDSAMYLCASSLVGSGVVNSPLHFGNGTRLTVT.

The chain joins TRBV19 to TRBJ2-5; D is ambiguous. The germline CDR1 and CDR2 sequences are LNHDA and SQIVND (reference sequence). Trimming left V 6 bases short and J 2 bases short, with 13 bases between. This CDR3 has 14 amino acids. The DNA of the CDR3 is TGTGCCAGTAGGGGCCCGCGCCGTCAAGAGACCCAGTACTTC. Translating it yields CASRGPRRQETQYF. Looking up the rest from reference TRBV19 and TRBJ2-5 gives the full variable domain: DGGITQSPKYLFRKEGQNVTLSCEQNLNHDAMYWYRQDPGQGLRLIYYSQIVNDFQKGDIAEGYSVSREKKESFPLTVTSAQKNPTAFYLCASRGPRRQETQYFGPGTRLLVL.

This chain connects TRBV18 to TRBJ2-7; D is ambiguous. V was cut by 3 bases and J by 2 bases, with 11 bases left in between. The CDR3 is made up of 14 amino acids. Germline CDR1 and CDR2: KGHSH and LQKENI. CDR3 amino acids: CASSPSQDTYEQYF. CDR3 DNA sequence: TGTGCCAGCTCACCCTCTCAGGATACCTACGAGCAGTACTTC.

The chain joins TRBV9 to TRBJ2-5; 11 bases fit TRBD2. The V and J ends lost 3 bases and 1 base, in that order; junction bases with no gene match: 2. Germline CDR1 SGDLS, CDR2 YYNGEE. The CDR3 is 15 residues long. CDR3 loop: CASSAGLAVQETQYF. The CDR3 bases are TGTGCCAGCAGCGCGGGACTAGCGGTCCAAGAGACCCAGTACTTC.

The chain carries TRBV6-5 and TRBJ1-1; D not resolved. Germline-derived CDR1 and CDR2 are MNHEY and SVGAGI. This CDR3 has 14 amino acids. V was pared by 7 bases and J by 4 bases, with 16 bases between. CDR3 DNA: TGTGCCAGCACCCGCCGGGCATTGGGCACTGAAGCTTTCTTT. Protein: CASTRRALGTEAFF.

This sequence joins TRBV7-9 and TRBJ2-1, with 7 bases that match TRBD2. The V and J ends lost 1 base and 3 bases, in that order; junction bases with no gene match: 6. This CDR3 is 16 amino acids long. Germline loops: CDR1 SEHNR, CDR2 FQNEAQ (reference sequence). CDR3 DNA: TGTGCCAGCAGCTTAGAAGGCGGGAGCTACTACAATGAGCAGTTCTTC. This sequence encodes CASSLEGGSYYNEQFF.

J is TRBJ2-1 and V is TRBV5-4; unclear D gene. From germline, CDR1 is SGHNT and CDR2 YYREEE (reference sequence). The CDR3 sequence is 14 residues long. Trimming took off 1 base at V and 5 bases at J, with 10 bases between the two ends. The CDR3 reads CASSLRTRNNEQFF. DNA of the CDR3: TGTGCCAGCAGCTTGAGGACCCGAAACAATGAGCAGTTCTTC.